A selection of T cell receptor beta chains follows, all from one sample in a study of Graves' ophthalmopathy and Graves' hyperthyroidism. TCRdb reprocessed the multiplex PCR reads with MiXCR, giving one entry per CDR3 protein. Counted here are around 400,000 distinct CDR3 sequences, 20% to 25% occurring once; the ten biggest clones make up around 3%. Sequenced: peripheral blood. The receptors originated from a young woman with stable Graves' hyperthyroidism. The CDR3 runs from the conserved cysteine through the conserved F or W. Expanded clones are given a class, and other clones once, few, many or no size at all.

>TRBV19|-|TRBJ2-4
CTSTLTPERAKNIQYF
>TRBV12-5|many|TRBJ1-2
CASGIGQGHYGYTF
>TRBV6-1|many|TRBJ2-5
CASSDQPRVQETQYF
>TRBV7-3|few|TRBJ2-1
CASSLTGGPFDEQFF
>TRBV20-1|many|TRBJ2-7
CSASTGSDPYEQYF
>TRBV7-2|many|TRBJ1-1
CASRKTGVGTEAFF
>TRBV20-1|-|TRBJ2-4
CSAIWAAVAGAKNIKYF
>TRBV6-1|many|TRBJ2-7
CASSEGTSGLYEQYF
>TRBV27|-|TRBJ2-7
CASSASGLYEQYF
>TRBV19|-|TRBJ2-5
CASSNRPSGSETQYF